This T cell receptor beta chain emerged from a study of blood T cells in healthy people across ages. With respect to this clonotype: The antigen remains unidentified.

Alongside a J-beta primer mix, a sample-barcoded 5' primer served in a second PCR lasting about 7 to 12 cycles. Each cDNA was tagged by a template-switch adaptor containing 12 random nucleotides. TCRdb reprocessed the 5' RACE reads via MiXCR and lists one record per CDR3 protein. The sample has some 900,000 distinct CDR3 sequences, about 28% seen once. Per germline, CDR1 MDHEN and CDR2 SYDVKM. V was shortened by 6 bases and J by 2 bases, with 10 bases between the two germline ends. This CDR3 contains 13 residues. General study points: Age brought a roughly linear fall in TCR beta diversity measured per million T cells. Greater diversity and more naive CD4+ cells were seen in long-lived donors than in aged donors. Investigators viewed diversity estimates from one million T cells as underestimates, the study reported.

The genes are TRBV28 and TRBJ1-2, with D unresolved. The sequenced sample was blood. This clonotype was obtained from a woman of 80 years or more in good health. The CDR3 DNA follows: TGTGCCAGCAGCGGATTCCAAAACTATGGCTACACCTTC. It translates to CASSGFQNYGYTF.